The 17 T cell receptor beta chains below come from one sample, sequenced in a study of blood T cell repertoires in COVID-19. Repertoires were generated with immunoSEQ multiplex PCR, while TCRdb's copy carries only in-frame clones and drops some. The sample lists 90,000 to 100,000 clones, 84% seen once, with approximately 6.5% in the top ten. The sequenced sample was peripheral blood. These receptors originate from a man between 60 and 75 years old with acute or convalescent COVID-19.

This chain uses TRBV11-1 with TRBJ2-3; TRBD1 matches 9 bases. The germline gives CDR1 SGHAT, CDR2 FQDESV (reference sequence). The CDR3 is made up of 15 amino acids. The trim removed 5 bases at V and 6 bases at J, leaving 9 bases unmatched. Here the CDR3 reads CASSRGQGSYDTQYF. In DNA, the CDR3 is TGTGCCAGCAGCCGGGGACAGGGTTCATACGATACGCAGTATTTT.

This clone was recorded once. The chain joins TRBV4-1 to TRBJ2-1; 10 bases line up with TRBD2. The CDR3 sequence is 16 residues long. Germline V gives CDR1 MGHRA, CDR2 YSYEKL. Trimming at V came to 3 bases and at J to 10 bases, leaving 12 bases not matched to a gene. This CDR3 is CASSHLLAGTRGEQFF. CDR3 bases: TGCGCCAGCAGCCACCTACTAGCGGGGACACGTGGGGAGCAGTTCTTC.

The chain joins TRBV10-2 to TRBJ1-5; D remains unclear. The CDR3 covers 12 residues. V lost 6 bases, J lost 4 bases, and 7 bases lay in between. Germline values: CDR1 WSHSY, CDR2 SAAADI. CDR3 residues: CASRDFNQPQHF. CDR3 nucleotide sequence: TGCGCCAGCAGGGACTTTAATCAGCCCCAGCATTTT.

The CDR3 nucleotides read TGCGCCAGCTCTCTTCGGACTATCCAAGAGACCCAGTACTTC. This translates into CASSLRTIQETQYF. J is TRBJ2-5 and V is TRBV4-1; maybe TRBD2 (6 bases). CDR3 length equals 14 residues. Germline CDR1 reads MGHRA; CDR2 reads YSYEKL. V was clipped by 8 bases and J by 1 base, with 14 bases between them.

The J gene is TRBJ1-2, the V gene TRBV19; TRBD1 agrees at 12 bases. The CDR3 totals 15 residues. CDR1 and CDR2 from the germline V gene are LNHDA and SQIVND (reference sequence). With V trimmed by 5 bases and J by 4 bases, 5 bases remained unmatched. CDR3 amino acids: CASSGTGQGAYGYTF. The CDR3, as DNA: TGTGCCAGTAGTGGGACGGGACAGGGGGCCTATGGCTACACCTTC.

The gene calls are TRBV19 and TRBJ1-1; 9 positions match TRBD1. From germline, CDR1 is LNHDA and CDR2 SQIVND (reference sequence). After removal of 6 bases from V and 6 bases from J, the junction contained 8 bases not matched to a gene. CDR3 length: 14 amino acids. CDR3 DNA sequence: TGTGCCAGTAGGAACAGGGGGCTTGATTCTGAAGCTTTCTTT. It yields the protein CASRNRGLDSEAFF.

For this clone: Other DNA sequences within the sample encode an identical CDR3. V usage is TRBV19 and J usage is TRBJ2-7, with no clear D. Germline V CDR1 and CDR2: LNHDA, SQIVND (reference sequence). Trimming pared 5 bases from V and 4 bases from J, leaving 6 bases between. The CDR3 is 11 amino acids. The CDR3 reads CASSSRYEQYF. Written as DNA, the CDR3 is TGTGCCAGTAGTTCTCGGTACGAGCAGTACTTC. Full variable domain (remainder filled in from reference TRBV19 and TRBJ2-7): DGGITQSPKYLFRKEGQNVTLSCEQNLNHDAMYWYRQDPGQGLRLIYYSQIVNDFQKGDIAEGYSVSREKKESFPLTVTSAQKNPTAFYLCASSSRYEQYFGPGTRLTVT.

The rearrangement joins TRBV5-1 to TRBJ1-1; TRBD1 agrees at 9 bases. The CDR3 is 16 residues long. CDR1 SGHRS and CDR2 YFSETQ come from the germline V gene. The junction had 8 bases not matched to a gene; V was cut back by 0 bases and J by 5 bases. CDR3 region: CASSLARGQGRTEAFF. CDR3 bases: TGCGCCAGCAGCTTGGCCAGGGGACAGGGTCGGACTGAAGCTTTCTTT.

The chain uses TRBV18 and TRBJ1-3; TRBD1 is a possible D gene (5 bases). This CDR3 comprises 16 residues. The germline V gene encodes CDR1 KGHSH and CDR2 LQKENI. V lost 0 bases and J lost 0, with 9 bases in between. CDR3 amino acids: CASSPPRQISGNTIYF. Written as DNA, the CDR3 is TGTGCCAGCTCACCACCCCGACAGATCTCTGGAAACACCATATATTTT.

This clone was found a few times. The V and J genes are TRBV11-2 and TRBJ2-7; 7 bases are shared with TRBD1. The V gene's germline CDR1 is SGHAT and CDR2 FQNNGV. There are 15 residues in the CDR3. The trim removed 4 bases at V and 1 base at J, leaving 7 bases unmatched. The CDR3 reads CASSSRDSLSYEQYF. CDR3 sequence (DNA): TGTGCCAGCAGCTCCCGGGACAGCCTATCCTACGAGCAGTACTTC.

The CDR3 DNA sequence: TGTGCCAGCAGCCCACAGCAGGGGAATCAGCCCCAGCATTTT. Its translation is CASSPQQGNQPQHF. This chain connects TRBV7-2 to TRBJ1-5, with D possibly TRBD1 on 6 matching bases. V was pared by 5 bases and J by 4 bases, with 12 bases between. Germline V gives CDR1 SGHTA, CDR2 FQGNSA. The CDR3 is 14 residues long.

This chain uses TRBV6-1 with TRBJ2-7; 10 bases are shared with TRBD1. The germline gives CDR1 MNHNS, CDR2 SASEGT. Trimming at V came to 4 bases and at J to 2 bases, leaving 14 bases not matched to a gene. The CDR3 totals 18 residues. The DNA for the CDR3 is TGTGCCAGCAGTGGGGGACAGGGGATCGGAGGGGTTACCTACGAGCAGTACTTC. Protein sequence: CASSGGQGIGGVTYEQYF.

V is TRBV3-1 (or the pseudogene TRBV3-2) and J is TRBJ1-2, with 7 bases that match TRBD1. The V segment lost 1 base and the J segment 4 bases; nucleotides outside the gene matches: 9. The CDR3 consists of 16 residues. The germline V gene encodes CDR1 LGHDT and CDR2 YNNKEL (reference sequence). CDR3 residues: CASSQGGGQLIYGYTF. DNA for the CDR3: TGTGCCAGCAGCCAAGGAGGGGGACAGCTTATCTATGGCTACACCTTC.

The chain carries TRBV19 and TRBJ1-1; 8 bases are a match to TRBD1. Germline V gene data show CDR1 as LNHDA and CDR2 as SQIVND (reference sequence). The CDR3 totals 14 residues. Trimming at V came to 3 bases and at J to 3 bases, leaving 3 bases not matched to a gene. As DNA, the CDR3 is TGTGCCAGTAGTATCCAGGGGGCGTACACTGAAGCTTTCTTT. Protein: CASSIQGAYTEAFF.

V usage is TRBV2 and J usage is TRBJ1-5; 7 bases agree with TRBD1. Looked up from germline, CDR1 is SNHLY and CDR2 is FYNNEI. V trimming: 7 bases; J trimming: 9 bases; junction bases outside the gene matches: 18. The CDR3 consists of 16 residues. CDR3 in DNA: TGTGCCAGCACCAGGGGAGACAGGGTCCGATTTCGGCCCCAGCATTTT. This encodes CASTRGDRVRFRPQHF.

This clone came up a few times. The chain carries TRBV7-9 and TRBJ1-5, with TRBD1 identical over 8 bases. Per the germline V gene, CDR1 is SEHNR and CDR2 is FQNEAQ (reference sequence). The CDR3 is made up of 14 amino acids. V was clipped by 2 bases and J by 7 bases; unmatched bases: 4. The CDR3 here is CASSLQGAKQPQHF. CDR3 coding DNA: TGTGCCAGCAGCTTACAGGGGGCTAAGCAGCCCCAGCATTTT.

This clone appeared once. The V call is TRBV5-8, the J call TRBJ1-4; D may be TRBD1 (6 bases). With 4 bases removed from V and 4 bases from J, the gap between germline ends came to 11 bases. CDR1 is SGHTS and CDR2 is YDEGEE in the germline V gene. CDR3 length: 14 residues. Here the CDR3 reads CASSADSFNEKLFF. The CDR3 nucleotides are TGTGCCAGCAGCGCGGACAGCTTTAATGAAAAACTGTTTTTT.